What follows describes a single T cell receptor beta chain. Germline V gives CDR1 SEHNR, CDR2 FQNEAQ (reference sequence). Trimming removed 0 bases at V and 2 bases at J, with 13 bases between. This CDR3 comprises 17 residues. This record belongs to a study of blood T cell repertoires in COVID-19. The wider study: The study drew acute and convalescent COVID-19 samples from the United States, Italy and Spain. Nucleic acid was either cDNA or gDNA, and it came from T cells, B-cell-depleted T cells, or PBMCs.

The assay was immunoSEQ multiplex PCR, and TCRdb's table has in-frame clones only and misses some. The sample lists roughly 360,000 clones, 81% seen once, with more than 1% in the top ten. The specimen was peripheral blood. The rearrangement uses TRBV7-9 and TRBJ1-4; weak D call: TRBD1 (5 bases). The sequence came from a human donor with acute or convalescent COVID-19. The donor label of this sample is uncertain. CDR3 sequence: CASSLAVTVATNEKLFF. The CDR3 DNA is TGTGCCAGCAGCTTAGCTGTGACAGTAGCCACTAATGAAAAACTGTTTTTT.